Sequencing of this T cell receptor beta chain was carried out in a study of shared clonotypes between healthy human individuals. Details on this clone: Its antigen is unidentified.

General study findings and limits: At large depth, rarefaction still showed sorted-subset sequencing to be incomplete. Researchers found naive subsets generally carried larger estimated richness than memory subsets.

Several immunoSEQ plates received, in even portions, the genomic DNA of each subset. Sorted-subset replicate PCR reactions were performed with approximately 190 ng DNA, corresponding to about 32,000 T cell genomes. TCRdb's table, derived via immunoSEQ multiplex PCR, lists solely in-frame clones and lacks some. The top ten clones hold 0.13% of a sample with millions of clones, 90% to 95% of them seen once. J gave up 0 bases and V 7 bases, and 6 bases lay outside the gene matches. Germline CDR1 is LNHDA and CDR2 is SQIVND (reference sequence). This CDR3 region has 15 residues. The sequencing sample was made of naive CD4+ T cells sorted from blood. Subset given: CD45RA+ positively selected. The receptor was isolated from a man between 18 and 35 years old in good health. The chain employs TRBV19 and TRBJ1-3, with 7 bases that match TRBD1. The CDR3 nucleotides are TGTGCCAGTAAGGACAGGTCCTCCTCTGGAAACACCATATATTTT. Protein product: CASKDRSSSGNTIYF.